The 19 T cell receptor beta chains below come from one sample, sequenced in a study of blood T cells in healthy people across ages. Alongside a J-beta primer mix, a sample-barcoded 5' primer served in a second PCR lasting roughly 6 to 11 cycles. TCRdb recomputed calls from the 5' RACE reads with MiXCR, one row per CDR3 protein. Of approximately 770,000 distinct CDR3 sequences in the sample, 58% were seen once. Sequencing input: blood. These receptors all come from a young man in good health.

This chain connects TRBV7-3 to TRBJ2-5; 7 nucleotides agree with TRBD2. Looked up from germline, CDR1 is SGHTA and CDR2 is FQGTGA. The CDR3 has 13 amino acids. V was pared by 1 base and J by 5 bases, with 1 base of the junction left unmatched. CDR3 sequence (DNA): TGTGCCAGCAGCTTAAGGGAGGGGGAGACCCAGTACTTC. It specifies CASSLREGETQYF.

The chain recombines TRBV7-9 with TRBJ2-3, with 12 bases fitting TRBD2. The V segment lost 4 bases and the J segment 2 bases; nucleotides outside the gene matches: 13. Germline lookup yields CDR1 SEHNR and CDR2 FQNEAQ (reference sequence). The CDR3 length is 19 residues. For the CDR3, the DNA is TGTGCCAGCAGCTCGGGGAGGCTAGCGGGAGGGCGCGACACAGATACGCAGTATTTT. Translating it yields CASSSGRLAGGRDTDTQYF.

Remarks on this clonotype: At one of its ends the junction is not consistent with the germline gene, which may arise from a read error. This chain links TRBV27 with TRBJ2-7; D is ambiguous. CDR3 length: 13 amino acids. CDR1 and CDR2 (germline): MNHEY, SMNVEV (reference sequence). CDR3: CASSLNPSHEQYF. The DNA for the CDR3 is TGTGCCAGCAGTCTCAACCCCTCCCACGAGCAGTACTTC.

The chain couples TRBV30 to TRBJ2-1; 8 bases match TRBD2. There are 15 residues in the CDR3. Trimming took 4 bases from V and 0 from J; bases not matched to a gene: 5. Germline loops: CDR1 GTSNPN, CDR2 SVGIG (reference sequence). CDR3 bases: TGTGCCTGGAATGTAGCGGGGACCTCCTACAATGAGCAGTTCTTC. Translating it yields CAWNVAGTSYNEQFF.

V gene TRBV3-1 combines with J gene TRBJ1-2; 7 nucleotides align to TRBD1. In germline, CDR1 is LGHDT, CDR2 YNNKEL (reference sequence). The CDR3 contains 15 residues. Trimming took 6 bases from V and 4 from J; bases not matched to a gene: 11. This CDR3 reads CASSPTGARGYGYTF. For the CDR3, the DNA is TGTGCCAGCAGTCCAACAGGGGCCAGAGGCTATGGCTACACCTTC.

This clonotype showed up just a few times. The chain uses TRBV3-1 and TRBJ2-3; TRBD2 aligns across 8 bases. V shed 6 bases and J 1 base; nucleotides not matched to a gene: 18. Germline V CDR1 and CDR2: LGHDT, YNNKEL (reference sequence). This CDR3 region has 19 residues. CDR3 DNA: TGTGCCAGCAGTCGTACCTCACTCGGAGCGGGGGAGCGCACAGATACGCAGTATTTT. Its translation: CASSRTSLGAGERTDTQYF.

The table lists this clonotype with a few counts. The CDR3 loop reads CATSRGHGEQYF. The CDR3 nucleotides are TGTGCCACCAGCAGAGGTCACGGAGAGCAGTACTTC. The chain recombines TRBV15 with TRBJ2-4; D ambiguous. CDR3 length: 12 residues. V was clipped by 1 base and J by 13 bases, with 11 bases between them. Germline values: CDR1 LNHNV, CDR2 YYDKDF (reference sequence).

Comment on this clonotype: A much larger clone lies a single base off, so this may be a read error. The rearrangement uses TRBV5-6 and TRBJ2-7; no clear D gene. Germline V gene data show CDR1 as SGHDT and CDR2 as YYEEEE. The CDR3 sequence is 14 residues long. Between the trimmed V and J ends, which lost 0 bases and 5 bases, there was a span of 12 bases. The CDR3: CASSLAVGGDEQYF. Written as DNA, the CDR3 is TGTGCCAGCAGCTTGGCGGTGGGCGGAGACGAGCAGTACTTC.

This clonotype was counted only a few times. The chain employs TRBV6-2 or TRBV6-3 and TRBJ1-1; D not resolved. V lost 3 bases and J lost 5, with 4 bases in between. CDR3 length equals 11 residues. Per germline, CDR1 MNHEY and CDR2 SVGEGT. CDR3 bases: TGTGCCAGCAGTTATTATACTGAAGCTTTCTTT. Translating gives CASSYYTEAFF.

The chain uses TRBV3-1 and TRBJ2-7; 7 bases line up with TRBD2. V dropped 1 base and J dropped 0; count of bases not matched to a gene: 9. Germline V CDR1 and CDR2: LGHDT, YNNKEL (reference sequence). This CDR3 comprises 17 residues. This chain's CDR3 is CASSQGPQASGSYEQYF. CDR3 bases: TGTGCCAGCAGCCAAGGTCCCCAAGCTAGCGGCTCCTACGAGCAGTACTTC.

This clonotype was counted ten times or more. The V and J genes are TRBV29-1 and TRBJ2-7, with unresolved D. Germline assignment: CDR1 SQVTM and CDR2 ANQGSEA. V lost 3 bases to trimming and J lost 3 bases, with 6 bases between them. This CDR3 spans 11 amino acids. The CDR3 coding sequence is TGCAGCGTTGAGGAGAGCTACGAGCAGTACTTC. Translation gives CSVEESYEQYF.

V usage is TRBV28 and J usage is TRBJ2-5; 11 positions match TRBD1. Germline V gene sequence: CDR1 MDHEN, CDR2 SYDVKM. CDR3 length equals 14 residues. Germline trimming cut 10 bases from V and 1 base from J; bases unmatched to any gene: 5. Here the CDR3 DNA reads TGTGCCACCCGGACAGGGGGCCTCCAAGAGACCCAGTACTTC. Its translation: CATRTGGLQETQYF.

This rearrangement joins TRBV7-9 to TRBJ2-1; TRBD2 matches 14 bases. The CDR3 extends over 17 amino acids. Per germline, CDR1 SEHNR and CDR2 FQNEAQ (reference sequence). V lost 1 base and J lost 5; bases outside the gene matches: 4. CDR3 sequence (DNA): TGTGCCAGCAGCTTAGGGACTAGCGGGAGGCCTGACAATGAGCAGTTCTTC. Its translation is CASSLGTSGRPDNEQFF.

This chain joins TRBV10-3 and TRBJ2-3; TRBD1 might be the D (6 bases). Germline V gene data show CDR1 as ENHRY and CDR2 as SYGVKD. The CDR3 runs 15 residues. Trimming cost V 3 bases and J 3 bases, with 13 bases left between them. The CDR3: CAISDTIGQTDTQYF. The CDR3 coding sequence is TGTGCCATCAGTGACACGATCGGACAGACAGATACGCAGTATTTT.

V is TRBV7-9 and J is TRBJ1-2, with D possibly matching TRBD1 (6 bases). The CDR3 spans 16 residues. CDR1 and CDR2 (germline): SEHNR, FQNEAQ (reference sequence). The V end lost 7 bases, the J end lost 3 bases, and 21 bases lay between the germline ends. The CDR3: CASTSNPQGRHYGYTF. The CDR3 region has the DNA TGTGCCAGCACCTCAAATCCCCAGGGGCGTCACTATGGCTACACCTTC. The entire variable domain, with the rest obtained from reference TRBV7-9 and TRBJ1-2, is as follows: DTGVSQNPRHKITKRGQNVTFRCDPISEHNRLYWYRQTLGQGPEFLTYFQNEAQLEKSRLLSDRFSAERPKGSFSTLEIQRTEQGDSAMYLCASTSNPQGRHYGYTFGSGTRLTVV.

The chain combines TRBV29-1 with TRBJ2-7; D is undetermined. Germline-derived CDR1 and CDR2 are SQVTM and ANQGSEA. V was shortened by 7 bases and J by 4 bases, with 17 bases between the two germline ends. The CDR3 has 13 amino acids. The CDR3 sequence: CSGTHGHGYEQYF. The CDR3 DNA reads as TGCAGCGGAACCCACGGGCACGGATACGAGCAGTACTTC.

J is TRBJ2-5 and V is TRBV20-1, with D perhaps matching TRBD1 (5 bases). Judging by the DNA end, TRBJ2-7 fits better; the J call may be wrong. CDR3 length: 12 residues. Germline V gives CDR1 DFQATT, CDR2 SNEGSKA (reference sequence). The CDR3 here is CSALQDGFEQYF. In nucleotides, the CDR3 is TGCAGTGCTTTACAGGACGGGTTCGAGCAGTACTTC.

This clonotype was picked up one time. This chain uses TRBV20-1 with TRBJ2-1; D could derive from TRBD1 or TRBD2 (6 bases each). The CDR3 is 14 residues long. Deletions cut 2 bases from V and 7 bases from J, with 15 bases between. Germline lookup yields CDR1 DFQATT and CDR2 SNEGSKA (reference sequence). This CDR3 is CSARRGAQGNEQFF. CDR3 sequence (DNA): TGCAGTGCTAGAAGGGGGGCCCAAGGGAATGAGCAGTTCTTC.

The chain joins TRBV6-6 to TRBJ2-7, with a possible D match to TRBD1 (6 bases). The J call is doubtful: the DNA matches TRBJ2-5 better. The length of the CDR3 is 14 residues. The V gene's germline CDR1 is MNHNY and CDR2 SVGAGI (reference sequence). CDR3 loop: CASSSSGGDETQYF. In DNA form, the CDR3 reads TGTGCCAGCAGTTCCTCTGGGGGCGATGAGACCCAGTACTTC.